This TCR beta chain was obtained from a study of vaccination and CD4 T cells after COVID-19. General study findings and limits: A nonsignificant median increase from roughly 21 to 40 SARS-CoV-2-reactive clonotypes was observed.

Sequencing of the DNA from cultured CD4+ T cells was carried out with the Oncomine TCR Beta short-read assay. TCRdb re-analysed the PCR reads in MiXCR, keeping a single row per CDR3 protein. The sample lists 20,000 to 25,000 distinct CDR3 sequences, around 45% occurring once. About this clonotype itself: Its antigen is undetermined.

V dropped 1 base and J dropped 3 bases, with 3 bases sitting between them. Germline V CDR1 and CDR2: SGHAT, FQNNGV. This CDR3 has 12 amino acids. As for treatment: approximately 10-day PBMC culture with coronavirus spike peptide pools or control peptides (ViraFEST assay). Peptide pools at approximately 11 ug/ml stimulated 2 million or so PBMCs per well with approximately 9.3 IU/ml IL-2. This chain joins TRBV11-2 and TRBJ1-2, with unresolved D. The clonotype originates from a human donor who had recovered from COVID-19. Material for sequencing was CD4+ T cells from blood, cultured in vitro. The CDR3 loop reads CASSLGDYGYTF. The CDR3 DNA is TGTGCCAGCAGCTTAGGTGACTATGGCTACACCTTC.